This T cell receptor beta chain derives from a study of cytomegalovirus exposure and HLA in healthy donors. CDR1 is MNHNS, CDR2 SASEGT, per germline. V shed 6 bases and J shed 15 bases, with 21 bases lying between them. CDR3 length: 14 amino acids. PCR involved 60 Vbeta and 13 Jbeta primers. Profiling relied on immunoSEQ multiplex PCR, and the TCRdb table lists in-frame clones only, not all of them. Here the sample spans about 140,000 clones, 78% being singletons. Sequencing used PBMCs. The source of this sequence is a male donor in good health and CMV-seronegative. The chain employs TRBV6-1 and TRBJ1-6; D is possibly TRBD1 (6 bases). CDR3 sequence (DNA): TGTGCCAGCAGCCCCGGGACCGGGGGGCTCCTCCTCCACTTT. Encoded protein: CASSPGTGGLLLHF.